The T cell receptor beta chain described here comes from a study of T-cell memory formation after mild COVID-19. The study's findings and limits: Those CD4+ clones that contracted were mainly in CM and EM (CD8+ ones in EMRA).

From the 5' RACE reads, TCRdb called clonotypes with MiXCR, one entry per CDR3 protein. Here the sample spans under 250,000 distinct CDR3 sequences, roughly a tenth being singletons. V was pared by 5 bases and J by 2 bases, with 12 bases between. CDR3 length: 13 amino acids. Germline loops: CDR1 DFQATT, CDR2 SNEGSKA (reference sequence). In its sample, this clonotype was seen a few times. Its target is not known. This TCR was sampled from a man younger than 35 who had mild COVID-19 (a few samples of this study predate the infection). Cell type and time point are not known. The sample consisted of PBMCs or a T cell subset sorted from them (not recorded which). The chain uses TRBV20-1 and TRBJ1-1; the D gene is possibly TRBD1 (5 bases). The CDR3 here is CSAPTGRNTEAFF. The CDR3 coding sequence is TGCAGTGCTCCTACAGGTCGTAACACTGAAGCTTTCTTT.